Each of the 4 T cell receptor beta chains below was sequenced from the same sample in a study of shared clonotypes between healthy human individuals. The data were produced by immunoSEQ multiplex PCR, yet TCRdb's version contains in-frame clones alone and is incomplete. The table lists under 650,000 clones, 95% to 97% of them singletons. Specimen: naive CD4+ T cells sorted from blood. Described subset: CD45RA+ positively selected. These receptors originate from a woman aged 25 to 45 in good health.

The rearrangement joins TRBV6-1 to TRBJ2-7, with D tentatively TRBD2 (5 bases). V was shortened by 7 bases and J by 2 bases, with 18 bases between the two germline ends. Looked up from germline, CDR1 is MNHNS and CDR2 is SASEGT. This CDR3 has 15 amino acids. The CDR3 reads CASMGYVGVAYEQYF. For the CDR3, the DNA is TGTGCCAGCATGGGGTACGTCGGGGTTGCCTACGAGCAGTACTTC.

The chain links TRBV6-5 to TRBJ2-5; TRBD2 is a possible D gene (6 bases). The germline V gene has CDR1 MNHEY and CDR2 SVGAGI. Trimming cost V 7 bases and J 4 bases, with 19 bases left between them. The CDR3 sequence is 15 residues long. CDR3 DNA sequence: TGTGCCAGCATCCCCCGCGGAGGGACGGGAGAGACCCAGTACTTC. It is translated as CASIPRGGTGETQYF.

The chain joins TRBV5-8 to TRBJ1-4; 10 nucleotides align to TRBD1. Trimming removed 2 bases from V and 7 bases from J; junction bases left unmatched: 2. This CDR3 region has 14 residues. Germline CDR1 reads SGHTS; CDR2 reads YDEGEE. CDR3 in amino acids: CASSFDRGLEKLFF. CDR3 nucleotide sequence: TGTGCCAGCAGCTTCGACAGGGGGCTTGAAAAACTGTTTTTT.

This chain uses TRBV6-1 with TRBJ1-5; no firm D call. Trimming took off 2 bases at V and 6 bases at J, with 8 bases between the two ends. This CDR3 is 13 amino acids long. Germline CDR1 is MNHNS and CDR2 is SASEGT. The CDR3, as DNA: TGTGCCAGCAGTGAAAGAGGAGCTCAGCCCCAGCATTTT. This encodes CASSERGAQPQHF.